This entry lists 10 T cell receptor beta chains sequenced from one sample in a study of blood T cell repertoires in COVID-19. Repertoires were generated with immunoSEQ multiplex PCR, while TCRdb's copy carries only in-frame clones and drops some. This sample has just over 300,000 clones, with around 84% found just once. Sequencing was carried out using PBMCs or T cells enriched from blood (not recorded which). All receptors come from a man aged 30 to 45 who had recovered from COVID-19.

The CDR3 here is CASSPSSRGGSYEQYF. CDR3 sequence (DNA): TGCGCCAGCAGCCCCTCATCCCGAGGGGGTTCCTACGAGCAGTACTTC. This sequence joins TRBV5-1 and TRBJ2-7, with D possibly being TRBD1 (6 bases). The germline V gene encodes CDR1 SGHRS and CDR2 YFSETQ. The CDR3 totals 16 residues. Trimming cost V 4 bases and J 1 base, with 18 bases left between them.

This sequence joins TRBV28 and TRBJ1-2, with 8 bases fitting TRBD1. J gave up 3 bases and V 8 bases, and 5 bases lay outside the gene matches. This CDR3 comprises 13 residues. Germline CDR1 reads MDHEN; CDR2 reads SYDVKM. CDR3 coding DNA: TGTGCCAGCGGCCTGACAGGGGACTATGGCTACACCTTC. Protein sequence: CASGLTGDYGYTF.

The rearrangement links TRBV6-1 to TRBJ1-5, with D possibly TRBD1 on 5 matching bases. The germline V gene has CDR1 MNHNS and CDR2 SASEGT. The CDR3 has 16 amino acids. The germline V and J ends were trimmed by 0 bases and 4 bases, with 13 bases remaining between them. CDR3 DNA: TGTGCCAGCAGTGAAGCAATACAGGCGAAGAATCAGCCCCAGCATTTT. This gives the protein CASSEAIQAKNQPQHF.

This clone has a single count. J is TRBJ1-1 and V is TRBV5-6; no clear D gene. V was pared by 7 bases and J by 2 bases, with 15 bases between. Germline V gene sequence: CDR1 SGHDT, CDR2 YYEEEE. The CDR3 has 14 residues. DNA for the CDR3: TGTGCCAGCTTTCAACAGCCTCTTAACACTGAAGCTTTCTTT. The encoded protein is CASFQQPLNTEAFF.

This clone was picked up a small number of times. This chain joins TRBV12-3 or TRBV12-4 and TRBJ2-7; a possible D gene is TRBD2 (7 bases). Trimming removed 6 bases from V and 4 bases from J, with 13 bases in between. The CDR3 has 13 amino acids. CDR3: CASSARGRYEQYF. The DNA for the CDR3 is TGTGCCAGCAGCGCGCGGGGGCGGTACGAGCAGTACTTC.

The chain employs TRBV4-1 and TRBJ1-4; 9 bases agree with TRBD1. The germline CDR1 and CDR2 sequences are MGHRA and YSYEKL. The CDR3 totals 18 residues. Trimming cost V 4 bases and J 5 bases; bases outside gene matches: 14. CDR3 DNA: TGCGCCAGCAGCCTCGCTCTATCACGGACAGGGGCGAATGAAAAACTGTTTTTT. Amino acid sequence: CASSLALSRTGANEKLFF.

This CDR3 reads CASSQDLEAKNIQYF. CDR3 sequence (DNA): TGCGCCAGCAGCCAAGATCTCGAGGCCAAAAACATTCAGTACTTC. This chain connects TRBV4-1 to TRBJ2-4; D is uncertain. Trimming took 0 bases from V and 1 from J, leaving 7 bases between them. The CDR3 consists of 15 residues. Germline CDR1 reads MGHRA; CDR2 reads YSYEKL.

The chain recombines TRBV28 with TRBJ1-5; no clear D. V lost 1 base, J lost 6 bases, and 4 bases lay in between. Germline loops: CDR1 MDHEN, CDR2 SYDVKM. The CDR3 is made up of 12 amino acids. The CDR3 DNA is TGTGCCAGCAGTTTATTATTTCAGCCCCAGCATTTT. This encodes CASSLLFQPQHF.

The chain is built from TRBV7-2 and TRBJ1-2, with no clear D. V lost 5 bases to trimming and J lost 7 bases, with 11 bases between them. CDR1 and CDR2 from the germline V gene are SGHTA and FQGNSA. This CDR3 contains 12 residues. The CDR3 bases are TGTGCCAGCAGCAGGAGGACGGGTGGCTACACCTTC. The encoded protein is CASSRRTGGYTF.

The CDR3 loop reads CASSLSGLIDEQFF. CDR3 DNA sequence: TGTGCCAGCAGTTTATCCGGACTAATCGATGAGCAGTTCTTC. The rearrangement uses TRBV2 and TRBJ2-1, with D perhaps matching TRBD2 (6 bases). V dropped 5 bases and J dropped 8 bases, with 16 bases sitting between them. Germline CDR1 and CDR2: SNHLY and FYNNEI. The CDR3 spans 14 residues.